What follows describes a single T cell receptor beta chain. Its antigen is as yet unknown. These data are taken from a study of response to subunit inactivated influenza vaccine. This CDR3 comprises 12 residues. V lost 1 base, J lost 11 bases, and 8 bases lay in between. CDR1 and CDR2 (germline): KGHDR, SFDVKD. Study conclusions and caveats: With each seasonal influenza vaccination, the authors suggested, few new T cells are recruited.

A single record per CDR3 protein comes from TCRdb applying MiXCR to the RT-PCR reads. The table records 500,000 to 750,000 distinct CDR3 sequences, approximately 14% of them present only once. The chain combines TRBV24-1 with TRBJ2-1; D not resolved. This specimen consisted of PBMCs from blood, obtained approximately 12 days after vaccination. This TCR derives from a man in his fifties or sixties who received an inactivated influenza vaccine. This chain's CDR3 is CATSDLGIQQFF. The CDR3 nucleotides are TGTGCCACCAGTGATTTAGGGATTCAGCAGTTCTTC.